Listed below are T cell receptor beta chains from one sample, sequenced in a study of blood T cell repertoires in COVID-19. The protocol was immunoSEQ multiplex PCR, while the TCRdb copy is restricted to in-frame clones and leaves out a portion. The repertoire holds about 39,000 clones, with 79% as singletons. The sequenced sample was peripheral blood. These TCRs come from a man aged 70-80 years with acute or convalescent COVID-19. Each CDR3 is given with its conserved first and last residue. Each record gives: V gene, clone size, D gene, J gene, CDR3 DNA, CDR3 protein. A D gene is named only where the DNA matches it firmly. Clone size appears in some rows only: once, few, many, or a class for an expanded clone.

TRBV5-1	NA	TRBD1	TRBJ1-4	TGCGCCAGCAGCCGATCCCTGAGACAGGGGGCTAATGAAAAACTGTTTTTT	CASSRSLRQGANEKLFF
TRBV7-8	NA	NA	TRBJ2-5	TGTGCCAGCAGCCCCCAAGGTGGAGTTTTAGAGACCCAGTACTTC	CASSPQGGVLETQYF
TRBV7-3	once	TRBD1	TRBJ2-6	TGTGCCAGCAGCATACCCTCCGGGACAGGCCTCTCTGGGGCCAACGTCCTGACTTTC	CASSIPSGTGLSGANVLTF
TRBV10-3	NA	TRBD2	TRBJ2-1	TGTGCCATCAGTGAAAGGCTAGCGGGAGGGGGTGCCTACAATGAGCAGTTCTTC	CAISERLAGGGAYNEQFF
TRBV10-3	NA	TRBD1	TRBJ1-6	TGTGCCATCAGTGGGCAGGGGGATTCACCCCTCCACTTT	CAISGQGDSPLHF
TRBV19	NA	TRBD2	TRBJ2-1	TGTGCCAGTATTCCCTCCGGTACTAGCGGGATAAGGGGTGAGCAGTTCTTC	CASIPSGTSGIRGEQFF
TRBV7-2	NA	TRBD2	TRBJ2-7	TGTGCCAGCAGCCCCAGGGGCGTGGAAGCGGGGGGGGAGCAGTACTTC	CASSPRGVEAGGEQYF
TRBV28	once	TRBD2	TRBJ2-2	TGTGCCAGCAGTTCCGGGACTAGCGGGAGTTGGACCGGGGAGCTGTTTTTT	CASSSGTSGSWTGELFF
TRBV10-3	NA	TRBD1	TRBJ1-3	TGTGCCATCTGGGCCGGGACAGGGAGGAACACCATATATTTT	CAIWAGTGRNTIYF
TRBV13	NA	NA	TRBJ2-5	TGTGCCAGCAGCCCGGGTCTGTCGGAGACCCAGTACTTC	CASSPGLSETQYF
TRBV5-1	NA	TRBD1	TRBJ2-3	TGCGCCAGCAGCAGGGAAAACAGGGGAGGCACAGATACGCAGTATTTT	CASSRENRGGTDTQYF
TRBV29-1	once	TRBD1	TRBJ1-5	TGCAGCGTCTGTACAGGGGGCTCTAGCAATCAGCCCCAGCATTTT	CSVCTGGSSNQPQHF
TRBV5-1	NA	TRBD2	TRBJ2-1	TGCGCCAGCAGCCCGCGACTAGCGGGAGCGTACAATGAGCAGTTCTTC	CASSPRLAGAYNEQFF
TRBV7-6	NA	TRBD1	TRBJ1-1	TGTGCCAGCAGCTCCCAGACAGGGGATTACACTGAAGCTTTCTTT	CASSSQTGDYTEAFF
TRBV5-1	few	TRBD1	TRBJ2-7	TGCGCCAGCAGCCGGGACAGCCCTCGAGTAGAGCAGTACTTC	CASSRDSPRVEQYF
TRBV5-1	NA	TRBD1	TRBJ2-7	TGCGCCAGCAGCTTTGGGACAGGGACCTACGAGCAGTACTTC	CASSFGTGTYEQYF
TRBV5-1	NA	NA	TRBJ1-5	TGCGCCAGCAGCTTGGAGGGGGTGGGCAATCAGCCCCAGCATTTT	CASSLEGVGNQPQHF
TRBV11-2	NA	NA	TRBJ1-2	TGTGCCAGCAGTCTAGAGGGTGATGGCTACACCTTC	CASSLEGDGYTF
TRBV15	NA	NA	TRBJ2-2	TGTGCCACCAGCAGAGACCGGGGTTGGAGCGACACCGGGGAGCTGTTTTTT	CATSRDRGWSDTGELFF
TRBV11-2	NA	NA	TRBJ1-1	TGTGCCAGCAGCTTAGGCGGGAACACTGAAGCTTTCTTT	CASSLGGNTEAFF
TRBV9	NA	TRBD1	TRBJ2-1	TGTGCCAGCAGCGTAGGACAGGGTCCCTACAATGAGCAGTTCTTC	CASSVGQGPYNEQFF
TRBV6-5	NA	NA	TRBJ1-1	TGTGCCAGCAGCTCGGTGAATGAAGCTTTCTTT	CASSSVNEAFF
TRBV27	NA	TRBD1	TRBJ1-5	TGTGCCAGCAGGGACAGGGGAATGTATAGCAATCAGCCCCAGCATTTT	CASRDRGMYSNQPQHF
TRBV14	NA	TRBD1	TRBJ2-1	TGTGCCAGCAGCCCCGGACAGGGGTTCTCGAAGTTCTTC	CASSPGQGFSKFF
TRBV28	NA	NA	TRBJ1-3	TGTGCCAGCAGTTTTAGTCCCATCTCTGGAAACACCATATATTTT	CASSFSPISGNTIYF
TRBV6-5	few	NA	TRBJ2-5	TGTGCCAGCAGTTCCGACGTGGGGCGCACGGGAGAGACCCAGTACTTC	CASSSDVGRTGETQYF
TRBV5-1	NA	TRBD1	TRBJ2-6	TGCGCCAGCTCATGGACAGGGGGCGACTCTGGGGCCAACGTCCTGACTTTC	CASSWTGGDSGANVLTF
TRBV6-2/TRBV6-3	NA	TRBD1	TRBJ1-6	TGTGCCAGCAGTTCCCTGACAGGGGGCATCTCACCCCTCCACTTT	CASSSLTGGISPLHF
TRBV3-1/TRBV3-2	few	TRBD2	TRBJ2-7	TGTGCCAGCAGCCAAGATCCAGCGGGACTCTCCTACGAGCAGTACTTC	CASSQDPAGLSYEQYF
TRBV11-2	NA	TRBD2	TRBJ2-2	TGTGCCAGCAGCTTAAGCGGGACGTTCGGGGAGCTGTTTTTT	CASSLSGTFGELFF
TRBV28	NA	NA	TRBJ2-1	TGTGCCAGCAGATCCTCTACAGGGTACTCCTACAATGAGCAGTTCTTC	CASRSSTGYSYNEQFF
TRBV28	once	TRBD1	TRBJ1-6	TGTGCCAGCAGTCCCGGGGGGGGACAGGGATATTCACCCCTCCACTTT	CASSPGGGQGYSPLHF
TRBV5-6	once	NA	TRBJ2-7	TGTGCCAGCAGCTGGTACGACAGGACCCACTACGAGCAGTACTTC	CASSWYDRTHYEQYF
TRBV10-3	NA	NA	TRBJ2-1	TGTGCCATCAGTGAGGACAGTTACAATGAGCAGTTCTTC	CAISEDSYNEQFF
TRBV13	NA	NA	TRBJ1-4	TGTGCCAGCAGCGGGCTTAATGAAAAACTGTTTTTT	CASSGLNEKLFF
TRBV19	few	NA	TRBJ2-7	TGTGCCAGTAGTATTGGGGCCAGCTCCTACGAGCAGTACTTC	CASSIGASSYEQYF
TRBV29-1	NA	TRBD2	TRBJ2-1	TGCAGCGTACTTGCGGGAGGACCCAATGAGCAGTTCTTC	CSVLAGGPNEQFF
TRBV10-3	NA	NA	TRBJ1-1	TGTGCCATCAGTGAGTTGGCGAACACTGAAGCTTTCTTT	CAISELANTEAFF
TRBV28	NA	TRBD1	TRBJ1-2	TGTGCCAGCAGATTGGGACAGGCGGGGGGCTACACCTTC	CASRLGQAGGYTF
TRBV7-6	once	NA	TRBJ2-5	TGTGCCAGCAGCCCTCGAGCGGGCCAAGAGACCCAGTACTTC	CASSPRAGQETQYF
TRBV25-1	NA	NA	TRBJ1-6	TGTGCCAGCAGTGAGCAGGGGAATTCACCCCTCCACTTT	CASSEQGNSPLHF
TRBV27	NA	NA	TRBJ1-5	TGTGCCAGCAGTTTAAGCACAGGGAATCAGCCCCAGCATTTT	CASSLSTGNQPQHF
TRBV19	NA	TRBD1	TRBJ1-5	TGTGCCAGTAGTTCACCAGGGGGGAACAATCAGCCCCAGCATTTT	CASSSPGGNNQPQHF
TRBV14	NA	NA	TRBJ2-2	TGTGCCAGCAGGGGGCTGGAACTTACCGGGGAGCTGTTTTTT	CASRGLELTGELFF
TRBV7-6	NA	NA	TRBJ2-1	TGTGCCAGCAGCCTTTTCAGCGTCAGCTCCTACAATGAGCAGTTCTTC	CASSLFSVSSYNEQFF
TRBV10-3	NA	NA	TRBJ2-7	TGTGCCATCAGTCCCCGGGACAACTCCTACGAGCAGTACTTC	CAISPRDNSYEQYF
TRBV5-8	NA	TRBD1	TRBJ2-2	TGTGCCAGCAGCTTGGGCAGGGGGACCACCGGGGAGCTGTTTTTT	CASSLGRGTTGELFF
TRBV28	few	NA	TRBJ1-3	TGTGCCAGCAGTCGTGACAGAATCTCTGGAAACACCATATATTTT	CASSRDRISGNTIYF
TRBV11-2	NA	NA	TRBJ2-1	TGTGCCAGCAGCTTAGAGTGGAAGGGGAATGAGCAGTTCTTC	CASSLEWKGNEQFF
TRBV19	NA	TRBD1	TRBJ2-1	TGTGCCAGTAGTTCGGGACAGGGTGGCTACAATGAGCAGTTCTTC	CASSSGQGGYNEQFF
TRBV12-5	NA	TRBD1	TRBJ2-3	TGTGCTAGTGGTTCGGGACAGGGCCGCACAGATACGCAGTATTTT	CASGSGQGRTDTQYF
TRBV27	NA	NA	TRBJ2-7	TGTGCCAGCGCCTCCGGTCTGCGGGACGAGCAGTACTTC	CASASGLRDEQYF
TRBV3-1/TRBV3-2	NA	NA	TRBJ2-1	TGTGCCAGCAGCCAACGGGGGACAGAGTACAATGAGCAGTTCTTC	CASSQRGTEYNEQFF
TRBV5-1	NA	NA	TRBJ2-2	TGCGCCAGCAGCTTCAGGGTGGGGTACACCGGGGAGCTGTTTTTT	CASSFRVGYTGELFF
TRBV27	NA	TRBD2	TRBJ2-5	TGTGCCAGCAGTTTACTAGCTAGCGGGAGGGTTGAGACCCAGTACTTC	CASSLLASGRVETQYF